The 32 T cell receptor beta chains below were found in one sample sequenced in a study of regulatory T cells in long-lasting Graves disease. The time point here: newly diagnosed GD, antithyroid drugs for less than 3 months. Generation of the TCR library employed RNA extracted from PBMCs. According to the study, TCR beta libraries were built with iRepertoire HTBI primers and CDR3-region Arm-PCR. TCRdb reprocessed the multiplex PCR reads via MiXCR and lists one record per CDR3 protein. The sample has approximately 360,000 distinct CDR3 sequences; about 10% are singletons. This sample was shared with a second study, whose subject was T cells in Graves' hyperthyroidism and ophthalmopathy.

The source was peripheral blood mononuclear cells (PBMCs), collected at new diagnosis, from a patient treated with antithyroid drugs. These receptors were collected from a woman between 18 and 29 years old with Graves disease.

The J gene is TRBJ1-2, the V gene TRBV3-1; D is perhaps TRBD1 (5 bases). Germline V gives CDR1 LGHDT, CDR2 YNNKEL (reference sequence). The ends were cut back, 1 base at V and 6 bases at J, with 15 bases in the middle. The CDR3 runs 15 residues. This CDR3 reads CASSQVGGGDNGYTF. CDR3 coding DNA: TGTGCCAGCAGCCAAGTCGGGGGAGGGGATAATGGCTACACCTTC. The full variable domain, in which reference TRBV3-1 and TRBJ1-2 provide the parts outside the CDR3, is DTAVSQTPKYLVTQMGNDKSIKCEQNLGHDTMYWYKQDSKKFLKIMFSYNNKELIINETVPNRFSPKSPDKAHLNLHINSLELGDSAVYFCASSQVGGGDNGYTFGSGTRLTVV.

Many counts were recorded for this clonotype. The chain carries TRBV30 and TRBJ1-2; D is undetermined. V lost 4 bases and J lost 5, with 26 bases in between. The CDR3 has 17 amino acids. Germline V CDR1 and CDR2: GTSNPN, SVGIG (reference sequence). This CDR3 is CAWTPVGRPLTGYGYTF. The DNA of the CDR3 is TGTGCCTGGACTCCGGTAGGAAGGCCCCTGACCGGATATGGCTACACCTTC.

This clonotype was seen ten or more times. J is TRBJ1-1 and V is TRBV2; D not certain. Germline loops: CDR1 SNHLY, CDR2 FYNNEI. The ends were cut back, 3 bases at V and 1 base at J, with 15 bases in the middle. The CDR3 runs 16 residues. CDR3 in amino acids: CASSELGLRRNTEAFF. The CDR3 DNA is TGTGCCAGCAGTGAGCTTGGGTTACGGAGGAACACTGAAGCTTTCTTT.

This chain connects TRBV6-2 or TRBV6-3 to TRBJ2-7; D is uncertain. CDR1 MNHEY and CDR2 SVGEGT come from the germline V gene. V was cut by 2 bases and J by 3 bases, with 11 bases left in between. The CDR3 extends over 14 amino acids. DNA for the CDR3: TGTGCCAGCAGTTACGAAGGCCGCAACTACGAGCAGTACGTC. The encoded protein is CASSYEGRNYEQYV.

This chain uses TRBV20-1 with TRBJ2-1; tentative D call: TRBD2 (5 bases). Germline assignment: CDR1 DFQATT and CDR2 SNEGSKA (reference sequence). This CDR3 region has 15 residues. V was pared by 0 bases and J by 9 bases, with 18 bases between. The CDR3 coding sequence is TGCAGTGCTAGAGACCAGAGTGGACTGTACGGTGAGCAGTTCTTC. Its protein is CSARDQSGLYGEQFF.

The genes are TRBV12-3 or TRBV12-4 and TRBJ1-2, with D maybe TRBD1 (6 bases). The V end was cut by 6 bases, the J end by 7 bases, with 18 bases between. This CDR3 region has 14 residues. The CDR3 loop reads CASSPPSGRGGYTF. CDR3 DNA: TGTGCCAGCAGCCCTCCGAGTGGCAGGGGTGGCTACACCTTC.

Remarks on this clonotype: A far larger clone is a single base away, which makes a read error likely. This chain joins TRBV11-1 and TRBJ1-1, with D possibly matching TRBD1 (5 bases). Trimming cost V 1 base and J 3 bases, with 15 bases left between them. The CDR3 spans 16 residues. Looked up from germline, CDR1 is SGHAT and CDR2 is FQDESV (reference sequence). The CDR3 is CASSLVGAFWDTEAFF. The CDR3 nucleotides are TGTGCCAGCAGCTTAGTTGGGGCGTTCTGGGACACTGAAGCTTTCTTT.

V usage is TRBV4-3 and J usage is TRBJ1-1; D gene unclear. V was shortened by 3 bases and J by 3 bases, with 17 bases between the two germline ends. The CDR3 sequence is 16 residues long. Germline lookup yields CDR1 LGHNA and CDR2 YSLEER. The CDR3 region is CASSQTLMAGDTEAFF. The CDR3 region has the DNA TGCGCCAGCAGCCAGACCTTAATGGCGGGTGACACTGAAGCTTTCTTT.

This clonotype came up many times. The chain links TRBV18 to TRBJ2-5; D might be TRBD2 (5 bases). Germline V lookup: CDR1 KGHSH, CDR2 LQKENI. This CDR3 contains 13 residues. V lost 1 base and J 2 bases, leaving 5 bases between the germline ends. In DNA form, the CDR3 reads TGTGCCAGCTCACCACGGGAGCAAGAGACCCAGTACTTC. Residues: CASSPREQETQYF.

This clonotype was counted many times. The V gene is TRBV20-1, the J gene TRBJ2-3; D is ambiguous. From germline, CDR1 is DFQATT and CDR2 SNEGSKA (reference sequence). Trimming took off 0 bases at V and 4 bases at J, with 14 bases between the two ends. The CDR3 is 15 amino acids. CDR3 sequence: CSARDTIRGADTQYF. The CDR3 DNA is TGCAGTGCTAGAGATACCATTCGAGGTGCAGATACGCAGTATTTT.

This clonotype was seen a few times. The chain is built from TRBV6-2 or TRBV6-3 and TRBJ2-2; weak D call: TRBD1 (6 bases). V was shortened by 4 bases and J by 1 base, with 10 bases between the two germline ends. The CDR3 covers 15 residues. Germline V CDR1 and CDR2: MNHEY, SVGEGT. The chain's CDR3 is CASSFEGENTGELFF. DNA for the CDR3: TGTGCCAGCAGTTTTGAGGGGGAGAACACCGGGGAGCTGTTTTTT.

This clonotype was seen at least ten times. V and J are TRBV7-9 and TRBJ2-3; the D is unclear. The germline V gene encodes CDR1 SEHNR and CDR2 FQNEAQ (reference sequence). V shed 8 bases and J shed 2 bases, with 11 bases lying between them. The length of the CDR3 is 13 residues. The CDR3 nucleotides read TGTGCCAGCGACATGGGGAACACAGATACGCAGTATTTT. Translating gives CASDMGNTDTQYF.

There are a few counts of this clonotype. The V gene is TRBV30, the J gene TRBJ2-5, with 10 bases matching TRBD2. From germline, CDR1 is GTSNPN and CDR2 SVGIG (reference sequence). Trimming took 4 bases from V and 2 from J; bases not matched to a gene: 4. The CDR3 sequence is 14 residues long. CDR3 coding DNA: TGTGCCTGGACTAGCGGGGGAGGTCAAGAGACCCAGTACTTC. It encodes CAWTSGGGQETQYF.

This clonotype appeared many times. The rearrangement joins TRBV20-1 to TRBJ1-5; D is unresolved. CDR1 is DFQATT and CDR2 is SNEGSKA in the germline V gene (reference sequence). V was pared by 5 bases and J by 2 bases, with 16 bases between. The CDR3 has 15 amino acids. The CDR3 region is CSAGPHHSGNQPQHF. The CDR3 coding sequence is TGCAGTGCTGGACCCCATCATAGCGGCAATCAGCCCCAGCATTTT.

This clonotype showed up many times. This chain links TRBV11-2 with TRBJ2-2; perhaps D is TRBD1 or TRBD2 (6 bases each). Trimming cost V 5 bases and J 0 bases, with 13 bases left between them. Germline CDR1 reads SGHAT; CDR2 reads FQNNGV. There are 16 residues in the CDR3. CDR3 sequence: CASSQWGASNTGELFF. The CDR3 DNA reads TGTGCCAGCAGCCAGTGGGGGGCCTCGAACACCGGGGAGCTGTTTTTT.

CDR3 region: CASRLTSGGASYFNTYEQYV. The DNA of the CDR3 is TGTGCCAGCAGATTGACTAGCGGGGGGGCCTCCTACTTCAATACCTACGAGCAGTACGTC. This chain joins TRBV12-3 or TRBV12-4 and TRBJ2-7, with 14 positions matching TRBD2. V shed 6 bases, J shed 2 bases, and the junction held 18 bases outside the gene matches. The CDR3 totals 20 residues.

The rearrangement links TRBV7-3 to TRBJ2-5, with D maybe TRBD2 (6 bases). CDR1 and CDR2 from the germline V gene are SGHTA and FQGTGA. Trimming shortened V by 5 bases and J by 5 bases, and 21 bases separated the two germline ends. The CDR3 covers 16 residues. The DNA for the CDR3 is TGTGCCAGCAGCCAAAACACCACTGAGCGGGCGGAGACCCAGTACTTC. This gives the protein CASSQNTTERAETQYF.

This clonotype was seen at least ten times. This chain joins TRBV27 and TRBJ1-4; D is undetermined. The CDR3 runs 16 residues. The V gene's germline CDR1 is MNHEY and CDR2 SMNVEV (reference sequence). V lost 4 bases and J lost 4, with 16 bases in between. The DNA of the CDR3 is TGTGCCAGCAGTTGGGCTCGTGGCAGCGTTAATGAAAAACTGTTTTTT. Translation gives CASSWARGSVNEKLFF.

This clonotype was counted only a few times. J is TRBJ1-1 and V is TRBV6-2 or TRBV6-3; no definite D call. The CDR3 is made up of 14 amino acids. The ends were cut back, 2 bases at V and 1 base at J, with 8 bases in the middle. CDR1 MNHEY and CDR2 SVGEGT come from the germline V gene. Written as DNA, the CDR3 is TGTGCCAGCAGTTACCGTCAGTGGAACACTGAAGCTTTCTTT. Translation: CASSYRQWNTEAFF.

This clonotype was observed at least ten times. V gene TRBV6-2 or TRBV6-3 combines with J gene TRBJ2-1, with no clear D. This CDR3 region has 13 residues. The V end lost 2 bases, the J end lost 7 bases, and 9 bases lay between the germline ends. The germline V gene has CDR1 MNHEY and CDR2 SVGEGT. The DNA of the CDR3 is TGTGCCAGCAGTTACCTGGAGAGTAATGAGCAGTTCTTC. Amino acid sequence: CASSYLESNEQFF.

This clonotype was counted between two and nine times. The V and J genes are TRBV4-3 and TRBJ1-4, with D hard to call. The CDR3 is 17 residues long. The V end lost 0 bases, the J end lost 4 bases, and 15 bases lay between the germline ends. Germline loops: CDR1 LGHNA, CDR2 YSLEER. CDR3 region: CASSQDSGRRSNEKLFF. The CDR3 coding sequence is TGCGCCAGCAGCCAAGACTCCGGGCGCCGGAGTAATGAAAAACTGTTTTTT.

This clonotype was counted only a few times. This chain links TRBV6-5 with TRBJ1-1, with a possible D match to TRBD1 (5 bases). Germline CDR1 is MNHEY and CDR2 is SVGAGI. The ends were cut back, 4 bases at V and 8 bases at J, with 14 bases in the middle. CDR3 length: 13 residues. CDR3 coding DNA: TGTGCCAGCAGTTCACCTCGGGGGAGGGAAGCTTTCTTT. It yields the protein CASSSPRGREAFF.

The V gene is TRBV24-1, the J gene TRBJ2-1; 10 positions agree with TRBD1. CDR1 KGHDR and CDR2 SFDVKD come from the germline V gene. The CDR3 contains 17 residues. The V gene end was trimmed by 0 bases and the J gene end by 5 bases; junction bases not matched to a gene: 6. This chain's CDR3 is CATSDLRGQGRDNEQFF. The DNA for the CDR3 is TGTGCCACCAGTGATTTGAGGGGACAGGGGAGGGACAATGAGCAGTTCTTC.

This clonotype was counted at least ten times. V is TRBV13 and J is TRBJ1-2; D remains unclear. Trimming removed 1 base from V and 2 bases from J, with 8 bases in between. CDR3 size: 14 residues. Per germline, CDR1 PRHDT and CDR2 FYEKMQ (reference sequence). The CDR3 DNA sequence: TGTGCCAGCAGCTTAGTGGGTCCAAACTATGGCTACACCTTC. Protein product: CASSLVGPNYGYTF.

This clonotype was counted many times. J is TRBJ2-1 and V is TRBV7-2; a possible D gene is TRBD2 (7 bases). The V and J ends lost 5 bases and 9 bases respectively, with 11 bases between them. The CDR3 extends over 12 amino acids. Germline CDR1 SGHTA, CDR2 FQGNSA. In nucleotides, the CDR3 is TGTGCCAGCAGCACGGGGGGCCTTGAGCAGTTCTTC. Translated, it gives CASSTGGLEQFF.

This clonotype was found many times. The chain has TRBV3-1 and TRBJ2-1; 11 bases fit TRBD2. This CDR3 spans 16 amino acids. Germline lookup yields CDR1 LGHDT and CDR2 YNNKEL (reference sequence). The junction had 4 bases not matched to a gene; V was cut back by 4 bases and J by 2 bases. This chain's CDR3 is CASSPLAGGPYNEQFF. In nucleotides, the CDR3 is TGTGCCAGCAGCCCCCTAGCGGGAGGCCCCTACAATGAGCAGTTCTTC.

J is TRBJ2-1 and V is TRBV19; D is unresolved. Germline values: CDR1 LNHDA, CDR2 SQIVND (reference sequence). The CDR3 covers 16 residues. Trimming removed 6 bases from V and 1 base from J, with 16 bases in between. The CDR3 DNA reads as TGTGCCAGTAGCCGCCGACCGGAAACGTCCTACAATGAGCAGTTCTTC. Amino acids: CASSRRPETSYNEQFF.

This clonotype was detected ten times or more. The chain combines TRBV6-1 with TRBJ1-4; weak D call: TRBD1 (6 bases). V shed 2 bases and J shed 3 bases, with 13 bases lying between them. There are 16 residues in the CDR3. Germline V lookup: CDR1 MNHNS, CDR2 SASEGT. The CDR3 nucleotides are TGTGCCAGCAGTGAATGGGAGGGGGTAGCTAATGAAAAACTGTTTTTT. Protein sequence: CASSEWEGVANEKLFF.

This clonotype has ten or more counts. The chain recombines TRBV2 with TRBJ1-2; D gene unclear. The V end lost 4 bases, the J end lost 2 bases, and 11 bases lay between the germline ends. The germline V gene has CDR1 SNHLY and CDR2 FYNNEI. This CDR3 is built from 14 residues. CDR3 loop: CASSVGRLNYGYTF. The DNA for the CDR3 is TGTGCCAGCAGTGTAGGACGCTTGAACTATGGCTACACCTTC. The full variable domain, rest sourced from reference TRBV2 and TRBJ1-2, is EPEVTQTPSHQVTQMGQEVILRCVPISNHLYFYWYRQILGQKVEFLVSFYNNEISEKSEIFDDQFSVERPDGSNFTLKIRSTKLEDSAMYFCASSVGRLNYGYTFGSGTRLTVV.

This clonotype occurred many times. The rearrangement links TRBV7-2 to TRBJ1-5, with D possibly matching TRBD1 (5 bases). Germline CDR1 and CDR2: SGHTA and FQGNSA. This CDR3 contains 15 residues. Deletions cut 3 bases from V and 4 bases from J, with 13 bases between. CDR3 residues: CASSLNRGGNQPQHF. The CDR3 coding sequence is TGTGCCAGCAGCTTGAATCGGGGGGGGAATCAGCCCCAGCATTTT.

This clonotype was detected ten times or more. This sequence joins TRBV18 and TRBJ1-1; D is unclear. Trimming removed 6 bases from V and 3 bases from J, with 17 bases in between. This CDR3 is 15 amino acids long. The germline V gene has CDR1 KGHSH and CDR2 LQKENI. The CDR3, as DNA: TGTGCCAGCTCTCCGCGAGGGCAGTCCTACACTGAAGCTTTCTTT. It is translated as CASSPRGQSYTEAFF.

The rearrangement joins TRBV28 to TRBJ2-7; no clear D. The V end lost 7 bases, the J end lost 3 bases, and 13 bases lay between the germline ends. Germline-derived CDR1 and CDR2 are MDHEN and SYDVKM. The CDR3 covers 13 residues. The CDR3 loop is CASNLWSLYEQYF. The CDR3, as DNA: TGTGCCAGCAATTTGTGGTCTCTCTACGAGCAGTACTTC.